The clone carrying this T cell receptor beta chain was observed a handful of times. Its antigen is not known. These data belong to a study of cytomegalovirus exposure and HLA in healthy donors. Study-level points and caveats: Most TCR beta V segments were productive about 87% or about 30% of the time in an earlier analysis. The HLA-A and HLA-B alleles of most subjects were reportedly predicted accurately from TCR beta sequences.

This PCR relied on a set of 60 Vbeta primers and 13 Jbeta primers. The assay was immunoSEQ multiplex PCR, and TCRdb's table has in-frame clones only and misses some. Of some 150,000 clones listed, 80% to 85% are singletons. This CDR3 region has 15 residues. J lost 4 bases, V lost 8 bases, and 7 bases had no gene match. The clonotype originates from a woman between 18 and 29 years old in good health and CMV-seronegative. The chain has TRBV23-1 and TRBJ2-6; 8 positions match TRBD2. TRBV23-1 is sorted into the ORF group, with uncertain function. The specimen was PBMCs. As DNA, the CDR3 is TGCGCCAGCCCGACCGGGGGGGCCGGGGCCAACGTCCTGACTTTC. This sequence encodes CASPTGGAGANVLTF.